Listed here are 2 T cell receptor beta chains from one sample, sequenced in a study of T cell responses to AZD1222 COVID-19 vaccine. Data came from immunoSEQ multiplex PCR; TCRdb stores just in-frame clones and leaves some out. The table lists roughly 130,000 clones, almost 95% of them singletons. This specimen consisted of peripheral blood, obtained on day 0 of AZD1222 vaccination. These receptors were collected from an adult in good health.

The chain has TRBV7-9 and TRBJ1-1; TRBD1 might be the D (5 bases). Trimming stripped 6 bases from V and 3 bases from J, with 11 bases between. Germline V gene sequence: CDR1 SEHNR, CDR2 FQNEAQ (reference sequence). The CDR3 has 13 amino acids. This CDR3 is CASSWGGDTEAFF. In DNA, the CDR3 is TGTGCCAGCAGTTGGGGGGGAGACACTGAAGCTTTCTTT.

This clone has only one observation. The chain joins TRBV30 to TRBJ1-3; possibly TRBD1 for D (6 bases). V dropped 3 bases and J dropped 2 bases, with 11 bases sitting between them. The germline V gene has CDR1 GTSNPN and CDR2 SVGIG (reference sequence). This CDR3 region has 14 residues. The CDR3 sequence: CAWSVKGAGNTIYF. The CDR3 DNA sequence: TGTGCCTGGAGCGTTAAGGGGGCTGGAAACACCATATATTTT.